The rows below give T cell receptor beta chains drawn from one sample of a study of T cell changes during pregnancy in multiple sclerosis. Using immunoSEQ multiplex PCR, the repertoire was profiled, and TCRdb retains in-frame clones only, with some absent. The table shows 60,000 to 70,000 clones, with approximately 90% occurring only once. Sequenced here: peripheral blood, sampled in the second trimester of pregnancy. The receptors stem from a female donor with multiple sclerosis, enrolled in a pregnancy study. CDR3s include the opening cysteine and the closing phenylalanine or tryptophan. The D gene is left open where the match is weak. Expanded clones are given a class, and other clones once, few, many or no size at all.

V: TRBV11-2
size: .
D: .
J: TRBJ2-5
CDR3: CASSFGETQYF
DNA: TGTGCCAGCAGCTTCGGGGAGACCCAGTACTTC

V: TRBV7-9
size: few
D: TRBD1
J: TRBJ2-7
CDR3: CASSPQTTGVHYEQYF
DNA: TGTGCCAGCAGCCCGCAGACGACAGGGGTACACTACGAGCAGTACTTC

V: TRBV19
size: .
D: TRBD1
J: TRBJ1-2
CDR3: CASSRYRGLRRRMDYGYTF
DNA: TGTGCCAGTAGTAGATACAGGGGGCTTAGGCGGCGAATGGACTATGGCTACACCTTC

V: TRBV6-5
size: .
D: .
J: TRBJ1-1
CDR3: CASKGRANTEAFF
DNA: TGTGCCAGCAAGGGCAGGGCGAACACTGAAGCTTTCTTT

V: TRBV6-5
size: once
D: .
J: TRBJ2-3
CDR3: CASSYSEATDTQYF
DNA: TGTGCCAGCAGTTACTCGGAGGCCACAGATACGCAGTATTTT

V: TRBV4-2
size: few
D: TRBD1
J: TRBJ1-2
CDR3: CASSQTLQGANGYTF
DNA: TGTGCCAGCAGCCAAACTCTACAGGGGGCGAATGGCTACACCTTC

V: TRBV7-9
size: .
D: .
J: TRBJ2-5
CDR3: CASSKTEQETQYF
DNA: TGTGCCAGCAGCAAGACAGAACAAGAGACCCAGTACTTC

V: TRBV7-9
size: .
D: .
J: TRBJ2-7
CDR3: CASSFERGSYEQYF
DNA: TGTGCCAGCAGCTTTGAAAGGGGCTCCTACGAGCAGTACTTC

V: TRBV2
size: few
D: .
J: TRBJ2-7
CDR3: CASSPTGMETYEQYF
DNA: TGTGCCAGCAGTCCAACGGGGATGGAGACCTACGAGCAGTACTTC

V: TRBV11-2
size: .
D: TRBD2
J: TRBJ2-1
CDR3: CASSLVAGGPEWFF
DNA: TGTGCCAGCAGCTTAGTAGCGGGAGGGCCGGAATGGTTCTTC

V: TRBV7-6
size: .
D: TRBD2
J: TRBJ2-1
CDR3: CASSLATSGLYNEQFF
DNA: TGTGCCAGCAGCTTAGCGACTAGCGGGTTATACAATGAGCAGTTCTTC

V: TRBV19
size: once
D: .
J: TRBJ2-1
CDR3: CASTPPGGNEQFF
DNA: TGTGCCAGTACCCCACCTGGAGGGAATGAGCAGTTCTTC

V: TRBV10-3
size: .
D: TRBD1
J: TRBJ2-7
CDR3: CAISESRDRVSQYF
DNA: TGTGCCATCAGTGAGTCGAGGGACAGGGTGTCGCAGTACTTC

V: TRBV6-1
size: .
D: TRBD1
J: TRBJ2-1
CDR3: CASSGQGANEQFF
DNA: TGTGCCAGTAGTGGACAGGGGGCAAATGAGCAGTTCTTC

V: TRBV4-3
size: .
D: .
J: TRBJ1-1
CDR3: CASSQAAQSRNTEAFF
DNA: TGCGCCAGCAGCCAAGCAGCACAGTCAAGGAACACTGAAGCTTTCTTT

V: TRBV6-1
size: .
D: .
J: TRBJ2-7
CDR3: CASSGDSYEQYF
DNA: TGTGCCAGCAGTGGCGACAGCTACGAGCAGTACTTC

V: TRBV6-6
size: .
D: TRBD1
J: TRBJ1-5
CDR3: CASRQGVSNQPQHF
DNA: TGTGCCAGCCGACAGGGGGTGAGCAATCAGCCCCAGCATTTT

V: TRBV6-1
size: .
D: TRBD1
J: TRBJ2-1
CDR3: CASGTGVYNEQFF
DNA: TGTGCCAGCGGGACAGGGGTCTACAATGAGCAGTTCTTC

V: TRBV2
size: .
D: .
J: TRBJ2-1
CDR3: CASRTDSSSYNEQFF
DNA: TGTGCCAGCAGAACTGACTCGAGCTCCTACAATGAGCAGTTCTTC

V: TRBV5-1
size: .
D: .
J: TRBJ1-1
CDR3: CASSLKDRHTEAFF
DNA: TGCGCCAGCAGCTTGAAGGACAGACACACTGAAGCTTTCTTT

V: TRBV7-9
size: few
D: .
J: TRBJ2-7
CDR3: CASSFSLGAEQYF
DNA: TGTGCCAGCAGCTTCAGTCTTGGGGCCGAGCAGTACTTC

V: TRBV7-3
size: .
D: TRBD2
J: TRBJ2-2
CDR3: CASKAGANTGELFF
DNA: TGTGCCAGCAAGGCGGGGGCGAACACCGGGGAGCTGTTTTTT

V: TRBV5-1
size: once
D: TRBD1
J: TRBJ2-7
CDR3: CASSPGTGGYEQYF
DNA: TGCGCCAGCAGCCCTGGCACAGGGGGCTACGAGCAGTACTTC

V: TRBV7-6
size: .
D: .
J: TRBJ1-2
CDR3: CASSGGIGARDGYTF
DNA: TGTGCCAGCAGCGGAGGGATTGGGGCCAGGGATGGCTACACCTTC

V: TRBV7-9
size: .
D: .
J: TRBJ1-1
CDR3: CASSLTDEAFF
DNA: TGTGCCAGCAGCCTTACAGACGAAGCTTTCTTT

V: TRBV2
size: once
D: TRBD1
J: TRBJ1-1
CDR3: CASGQGQGPIFF
DNA: TGTGCCAGCGGACAAGGACAGGGCCCAATTTTCTTT

V: TRBV13
size: .
D: TRBD1
J: TRBJ2-5
CDR3: CASSSSGQGVLETQYF
DNA: TGTGCCAGCAGCTCCTCCGGACAGGGGGTATTAGAGACCCAGTACTTC

V: TRBV10-2
size: .
D: .
J: TRBJ1-1
CDR3: CASRAGNTEAFF
DNA: TGCGCCAGCAGAGCGGGGAACACTGAAGCTTTCTTT

V: TRBV29-1
size: .
D: .
J: TRBJ2-1
CDR3: CSVGLEQFF
DNA: TGCAGCGTTGGCCTAGAGCAGTTCTTC

V: TRBV18
size: .
D: .
J: TRBJ2-7
CDR3: CASSPPWWQPGNEQYF
DNA: TGTGCCAGCTCACCACCGTGGTGGCAGCCGGGGAACGAGCAGTACTTC

V: TRBV2
size: few
D: .
J: TRBJ1-2
CDR3: CASSGQTNYGYTF
DNA: TGTGCCAGCAGTGGACAGACGAACTATGGCTACACCTTC

V: TRBV2
size: .
D: .
J: TRBJ1-6
CDR3: CASSEAQGNSPLHF
DNA: TGTGCCAGCAGCGAGGCCCAGGGAAATTCACCCCTCCACTTT

V: TRBV18
size: .
D: .
J: TRBJ1-1
CDR3: CASSPMSGAGSEGTEAFF
DNA: TGTGCCAGCTCACCAATGTCCGGAGCAGGGTCGGAGGGCACTGAAGCTTTCTTT

V: TRBV5-1
size: .
D: TRBD1
J: TRBJ2-3
CDR3: CASSRDRPLNTDTQYF
DNA: TGCGCCAGCAGTCGGGACAGGCCCTTGAACACAGATACGCAGTATTTT

V: TRBV7-3
size: once
D: .
J: TRBJ1-1
CDR3: CASSLMYVGNTEAFF
DNA: TGTGCCAGCAGCTTAATGTATGTCGGGAACACTGAAGCTTTCTTT

V: TRBV15
size: .
D: TRBD1
J: TRBJ2-1
CDR3: CATSRGGVGQGNDEQFF
DNA: TGTGCCACCAGCAGAGGGGGCGTGGGACAGGGGAACGATGAGCAGTTCTTC

V: TRBV5-4
size: .
D: TRBD1
J: TRBJ1-1
CDR3: CASSRTGRAGNTEAFF
DNA: TGTGCCAGCAGCCGGACAGGGCGGGCAGGGAACACTGAAGCTTTCTTT

V: TRBV6-1
size: once
D: TRBD1
J: TRBJ2-7
CDR3: CASNRDRRTYEQYF
DNA: TGTGCCAGCAACCGGGACAGGCGGACCTACGAGCAGTACTTC

V: TRBV2
size: .
D: .
J: TRBJ1-3
CDR3: CASCQEDSGNTIYF
DNA: TGTGCCAGCTGCCAGGAAGACTCTGGAAACACCATATATTTT

V: TRBV9
size: .
D: TRBD2
J: TRBJ2-1
CDR3: CASSVGSSGGNEQFF
DNA: TGTGCCAGCAGCGTAGGGAGTAGCGGGGGAAATGAGCAGTTCTTC

V: TRBV30
size: .
D: .
J: TRBJ2-3
CDR3: CAWSVGTGLSTDTQYF
DNA: TGTGCCTGGAGTGTGGGTACGGGACTTAGCACAGATACGCAGTATTTT

V: TRBV30
size: .
D: TRBD1
J: TRBJ1-1
CDR3: CAWERQGRAFF
DNA: TGTGCCTGGGAGAGACAGGGACGTGCTTTCTTT

V: TRBV5-1
size: .
D: TRBD1
J: TRBJ2-7
CDR3: CASSQLGQGAEEQYF
DNA: TGCGCCAGCAGCCAATTGGGACAGGGGGCAGAAGAGCAGTACTTC

V: TRBV30
size: .
D: .
J: TRBJ2-7
CDR3: CAWSRTGTLEKYEQYF
DNA: TGTGCCTGGAGTCGGACCGGGACACTAGAAAAATACGAGCAGTACTTC

V: TRBV19
size: .
D: .
J: TRBJ2-1
CDR3: CASSYFRGSSYNEQFF
DNA: TGTGCCAGTAGTTATTTCCGGGGAAGCTCCTACAATGAGCAGTTCTTC

V: TRBV2
size: .
D: TRBD2
J: TRBJ2-1
CDR3: CASKSAGPYNEQFF
DNA: TGTGCCAGCAAATCAGCGGGACCTTACAATGAGCAGTTCTTC

V: TRBV18
size: .
D: TRBD1
J: TRBJ1-5
CDR3: CASSLPGQGRQPQHF
DNA: TGTGCCAGCTCACTGCCGGGACAGGGACGCCAGCCCCAGCATTTT